A selection of T cell receptor beta chains follows, all from one sample in a study of beta chain features in type 1 diabetes. The protocol was immunoSEQ multiplex PCR, while the TCRdb copy is restricted to in-frame clones and leaves out a portion. This sample has fewer than 25,000 clones; 50% occur once, and the top ten carry approximately 0.42%. The sample comprised stem cell memory CD4+ T cells from blood. These receptors were obtained from a man between 18 and 29 years old in good health. CDR3s include the opening cysteine and the closing phenylalanine or tryptophan. Each record gives: D gene, clone size, J gene, V gene, CDR3 protein, CDR3 DNA. The D gene is left open where the match is weak. Clone size, where shown, is once, few, many, or a class for clones that have expanded.

>TRBD2|NA|TRBJ2-1|TRBV28
CASIGSGSGLYNEQFF
TGTGCCAGCATCGGTAGCGGGAGTGGATTGTACAATGAGCAGTTCTTC
>TRBD1|few|TRBJ1-1|TRBV29-1
CSVGGQGIGHTEAFF
TGCAGCGTTGGCGGACAGGGGATTGGGCACACTGAAGCTTTCTTT
>NA|few|TRBJ1-1|TRBV7-9
CASSLRQANTEAFF
TGTGCCAGCAGCTTGCGACAAGCGAACACTGAAGCTTTCTTT
>NA|NA|TRBJ2-1|TRBV25-1
CASSAIPDFPHEQFF
TGTGCCAGCAGTGCGATCCCGGACTTCCCCCATGAGCAGTTCTTC
>TRBD2|NA|TRBJ2-5|TRBV14
CASSPLAGGPTQETQYF
TGTGCCAGCAGCCCACTAGCGGGAGGGCCAACCCAAGAGACCCAGTACTTC
>NA|NA|TRBJ2-3|TRBV4-2
CASSQAVSTDTQYF
TGTGCCAGCAGCCAAGCGGTTAGCACAGATACGCAGTATTTT
>TRBD2|NA|TRBJ2-5|TRBV23-1
CASSPGLAGAETQYF
TGCGCCAGCAGTCCCGGGCTAGCGGGGGCCGAGACCCAGTACTTC
>TRBD2|NA|TRBJ2-7|TRBV28
CASQGLAVAYEQYF
TGTGCCAGCCAGGGACTAGCGGTGGCCTACGAGCAGTACTTC
>TRBD1|NA|TRBJ1-2|TRBV11-2
CASSLSLQGVYGYTF
TGTGCCAGCAGCCTATCACTACAGGGGGTCTATGGCTACACCTTC
>TRBD1|NA|TRBJ2-3|TRBV7-3
CASSPDRVGPDTQYF
TGTGCCAGCAGCCCGGACAGGGTCGGTCCAGATACGCAGTATTTT
>NA|NA|TRBJ2-7|TRBV13
CASQVLVRGSYEQYF
TGTGCCAGTCAGGTGTTGGTACGGGGGAGCTACGAGCAGTACTTC
>NA|NA|TRBJ2-2|TRBV7-3
CASSPQGAAGELFF
TGTGCCAGCAGCCCTCAGGGTGCCGCCGGGGAGCTGTTTTTT
>NA|few|TRBJ1-2|TRBV10-3
CAISESMQGSNYGYTF
TGTGCCATCAGTGAGTCGATGCAGGGATCTAACTATGGCTACACCTTC
>NA|NA|TRBJ2-7|TRBV28
CASDPRGFYEQYF
TGTGCCAGCGACCCTAGGGGGTTTTACGAGCAGTACTTC
>TRBD2|once|TRBJ2-7|TRBV18
CASQRELPYEQYF
TGTGCCAGTCAGCGGGAGCTTCCCTACGAGCAGTACTTC
>NA|NA|TRBJ2-1|TRBV5-6
CASSLVVGAYNEQFF
TGTGCCAGCAGCTTGGTGGTGGGAGCCTACAATGAGCAGTTCTTC
>TRBD1|NA|TRBJ2-7|TRBV5-1
CASSPGQEIYEQYF
TGCGCCAGCAGCCCGGGACAGGAGATCTACGAGCAGTACTTC
>TRBD1|NA|TRBJ1-1|TRBV19
CASSKWDRTEAFF
TGTGCCAGTAGTAAATGGGACAGGACTGAAGCTTTCTTT
>TRBD2|NA|TRBJ2-2|TRBV29-1
CSVGSGTSGGVNTGELFF
TGCAGCGTTGGGTCTGGGACTAGCGGGGGGGTGAACACCGGGGAGCTGTTTTTT
>TRBD2|NA|TRBJ2-1|TRBV29-1
CSVNLGGRVSNEQFF
TGCAGCGTGAACTTGGGAGGGAGGGTCAGTAATGAGCAGTTCTTC
>TRBD1|NA|TRBJ1-3|TRBV28
CASMTQGAGNTIYF
TGTGCCAGCATGACACAGGGGGCTGGAAACACCATATATTTT
>TRBD1|few|TRBJ2-7|TRBV2
CASSEDRGLYEQYF
TGTGCCAGCAGTGAAGACAGGGGGCTTTACGAGCAGTACTTC
>TRBD2|NA|TRBJ2-3|TRBV7-9
CASSLPVSGGSRRTDTQYF
TGTGCCAGCAGCCTCCCGGTTAGCGGGGGGTCTCGACGCACAGATACGCAGTATTTT
>TRBD1|NA|TRBJ2-5|TRBV30
CAWSSGGSETQYF
TGTGCCTGGAGTTCAGGGGGATCAGAGACCCAGTACTTC
>NA|few|TRBJ1-2|TRBV5-5
CASSPGGNYGYTF
TGTGCCAGCAGCCCCGGGGGAAACTATGGCTACACCTTC
>NA|few|TRBJ2-7|TRBV7-2
CASSPPDRIVTYEQYF
TGTGCCAGCAGCCCTCCCGACAGGATAGTAACCTACGAGCAGTACTTC
>NA|NA|TRBJ2-7|TRBV6-5
CASSYRLGGEQYF
TGTGCCAGCAGTTACCGATTAGGCGGCGAGCAGTACTTC
>NA|few|TRBJ2-7|TRBV28
CATRGKRGTYEQYF
TGTGCCACCCGGGGGAAGAGGGGAACCTACGAGCAGTACTTC
>TRBD2|NA|TRBJ2-5|TRBV5-1
CASQRGLAGGEETQYF
TGCGCCAGCCAAAGAGGACTAGCGGGGGGAGAGGAGACCCAGTACTTC
>TRBD1|once|TRBJ1-2|TRBV28
CASSLQGGFNGYTF
TGTGCCAGCAGTTTACAGGGGGGATTTAATGGCTACACCTTC
>TRBD2|NA|TRBJ2-7|TRBV28
CASSLFRTRSSYEQYF
TGTGCCAGCAGTTTATTCAGGACTAGGAGCTCCTACGAGCAGTACTTC
>TRBD1|NA|TRBJ1-2|TRBV28
CASMKGQSNYGYTF
TGTGCCAGCATGAAGGGACAGTCTAACTATGGCTACACCTTC
>NA|NA|TRBJ2-7|TRBV7-2
CASSFTDNHGVPQYF
TGTGCCAGCAGCTTTACTGACAACCACGGCGTACCGCAGTACTTC
>NA|NA|TRBJ1-1|TRBV18
CASSKGDGNTEAFF
TGTGCCAGCTCGAAGGGGGACGGCAACACTGAAGCTTTCTTT
>NA|NA|TRBJ1-2|TRBV5-4
CASTNNGVNYGYTF
TGTGCCAGCACCAATAACGGGGTTAACTATGGCTACACCTTC
>NA|few|TRBJ2-3|TRBV13
CASSSTHTDTQYF
TGTGCCAGCAGCTCAACTCACACAGATACGCAGTATTTT
>NA|NA|TRBJ2-7|TRBV4-1
CASSHPAKSGEQYF
TGCGCCAGCAGCCACCCCGCCAAGTCAGGAGAGCAGTACTTC
>NA|NA|TRBJ2-3|TRBV7-7
CASSVRGETDTQYF
TGTGCTAGCAGCGTCAGGGGTGAAACAGATACGCAGTATTTT
>TRBD2|NA|TRBJ2-7|TRBV7-2
CASSPSRLAAAYEQYF
TGTGCCAGCAGCCCTTCCCGACTAGCGGCCGCCTACGAGCAGTACTTC
>NA|NA|TRBJ2-3|TRBV2
CAKQGGSTDTQYF
TGTGCCAAACAGGGGGGGAGCACAGATACGCAGTATTTT
>TRBD1|few|TRBJ2-7|TRBV7-2
CASSWSPYRGAEQYF
TGTGCCAGCAGCTGGTCGCCCTACAGGGGGGCCGAGCAGTACTTC
>NA|NA|TRBJ2-1|TRBV7-2
CASSSQQSLREQFF
TGTGCCAGCAGCTCCCAACAGAGCTTAAGGGAGCAGTTCTTC
>NA|NA|TRBJ2-1|TRBV5-1
CASSEDRSSYNEQFF
TGCGCCAGCAGCGAAGACCGGAGCTCCTACAATGAGCAGTTCTTC
>NA|NA|TRBJ2-5|TRBV7-2
CASSLSRGQETQYF
TGTGCCAGCAGCTTGTCAAGGGGGCAAGAGACCCAGTACTTC
>NA|NA|TRBJ2-1|TRBV25-1
CASSKFAGANEQFF
TGTGCCAGCAGTAAGTTCGCGGGGGCCAATGAGCAGTTCTTC
>TRBD2|NA|TRBJ2-3|TRBV9
CASSPRTSASTDTQYF
TGTGCCAGCAGCCCCCGGACTAGCGCGAGCACAGATACGCAGTATTTT
>TRBD1|few|TRBJ2-7|TRBV15
CATSRLTGVEQYF
TGTGCCACCAGCAGACTGACAGGGGTCGAGCAGTACTTC
>NA|once|TRBJ2-5|TRBV5-6
CASSLAGRETQYF
TGTGCCAGCAGCTTGGCAGGGCGAGAGACCCAGTACTTC
>NA|NA|TRBJ2-7|TRBV19
CASSITGALYEQYF
TGTGCCAGTAGTATCACGGGTGCGCTCTACGAGCAGTACTTC
>NA|once|TRBJ2-3|TRBV9
CASSPRPPRSTDTQYF
TGTGCCAGCAGCCCCCGTCCTCCTCGTTCCACAGATACGCAGTATTTT
>NA|NA|TRBJ1-2|TRBV28
CASSLWGANYGYTF
TGTGCCAGCAGTTTATGGGGCGCTAACTATGGCTACACCTTC
>TRBD2|NA|TRBJ2-1|TRBV2
CASSEGLAGGIPFF
TGTGCCAGCAGTGAAGGGCTAGCGGGAGGGATTCCGTTCTTC
>NA|few|TRBJ2-1|TRBV7-9
CASKIDSFNEQFF
TGTGCCAGCAAGATAGACAGCTTCAATGAGCAGTTCTTC